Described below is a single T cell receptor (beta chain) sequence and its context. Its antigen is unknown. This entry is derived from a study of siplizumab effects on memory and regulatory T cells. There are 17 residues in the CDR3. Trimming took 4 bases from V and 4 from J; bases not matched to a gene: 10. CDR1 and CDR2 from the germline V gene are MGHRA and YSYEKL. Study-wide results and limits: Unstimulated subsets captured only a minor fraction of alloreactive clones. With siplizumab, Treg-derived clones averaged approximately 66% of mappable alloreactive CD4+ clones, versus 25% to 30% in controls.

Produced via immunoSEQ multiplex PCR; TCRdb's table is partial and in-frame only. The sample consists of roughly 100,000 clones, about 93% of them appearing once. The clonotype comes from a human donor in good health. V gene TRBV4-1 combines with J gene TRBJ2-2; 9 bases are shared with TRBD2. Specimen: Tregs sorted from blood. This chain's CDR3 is CASSLRAGGTGTGELFF. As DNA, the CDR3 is TGCGCCAGCAGCCTAAGGGCGGGAGGGACTGGCACCGGGGAGCTGTTTTTT.